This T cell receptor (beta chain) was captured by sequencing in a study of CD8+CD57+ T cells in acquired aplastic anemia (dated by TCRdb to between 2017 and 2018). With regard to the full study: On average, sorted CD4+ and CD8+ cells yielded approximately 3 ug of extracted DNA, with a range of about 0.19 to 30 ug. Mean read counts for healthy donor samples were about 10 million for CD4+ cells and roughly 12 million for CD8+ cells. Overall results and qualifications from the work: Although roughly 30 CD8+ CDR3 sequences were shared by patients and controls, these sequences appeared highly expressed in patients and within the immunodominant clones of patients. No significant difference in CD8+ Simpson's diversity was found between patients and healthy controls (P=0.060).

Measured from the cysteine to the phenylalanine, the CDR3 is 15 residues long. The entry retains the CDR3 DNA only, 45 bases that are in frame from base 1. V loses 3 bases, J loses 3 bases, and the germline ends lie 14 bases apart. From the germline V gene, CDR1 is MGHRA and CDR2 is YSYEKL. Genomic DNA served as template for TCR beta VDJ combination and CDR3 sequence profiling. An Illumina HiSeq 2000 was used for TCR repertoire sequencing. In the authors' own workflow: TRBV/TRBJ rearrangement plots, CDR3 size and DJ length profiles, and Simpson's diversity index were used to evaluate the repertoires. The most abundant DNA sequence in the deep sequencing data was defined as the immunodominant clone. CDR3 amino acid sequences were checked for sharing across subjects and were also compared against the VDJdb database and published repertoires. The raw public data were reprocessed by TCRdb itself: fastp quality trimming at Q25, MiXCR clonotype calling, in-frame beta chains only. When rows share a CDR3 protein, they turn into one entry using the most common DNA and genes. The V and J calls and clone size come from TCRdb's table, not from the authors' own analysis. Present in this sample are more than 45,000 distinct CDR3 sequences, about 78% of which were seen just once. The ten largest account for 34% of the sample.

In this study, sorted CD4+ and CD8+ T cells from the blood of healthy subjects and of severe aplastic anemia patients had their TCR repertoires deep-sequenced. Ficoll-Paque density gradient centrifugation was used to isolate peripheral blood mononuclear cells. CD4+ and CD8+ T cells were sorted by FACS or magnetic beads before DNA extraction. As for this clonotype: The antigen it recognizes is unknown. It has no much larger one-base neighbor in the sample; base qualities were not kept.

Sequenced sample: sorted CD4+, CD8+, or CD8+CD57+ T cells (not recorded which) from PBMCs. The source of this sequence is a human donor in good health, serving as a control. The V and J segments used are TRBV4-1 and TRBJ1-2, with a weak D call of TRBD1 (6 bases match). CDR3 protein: CASSQDQGLDYGYTF. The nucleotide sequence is TGCGCCAGCAGCCAGGATCAGGGGCTTGACTATGGCTACACCTTC.